The 18 T cell receptor beta chains below were found in one sample sequenced in a study of shared clonotypes between healthy human individuals. Using immunoSEQ multiplex PCR, the repertoire was profiled, and TCRdb retains in-frame clones only, with some absent. The sample records about 600,000 clones, almost 97% being singletons. Sequenced sample: naive CD4+ T cells sorted from blood. Noted subset: CD45RA+ positively selected. The receptors were sampled from a woman aged 30 to 39 in good health.

This sequence joins TRBV9 and TRBJ2-4; no firm D call. Germline-derived CDR1 and CDR2 are SGDLS and YYNGEE. Trimming removed 2 bases from V and 8 bases from J, with 14 bases in between. The CDR3 is 14 amino acids. CDR3 loop: CASSVGSVDDIQYF. The CDR3 DNA is TGTGCCAGCAGCGTCGGTTCCGTCGATGACATTCAGTACTTC. Looking up the rest from reference TRBV9 and TRBJ2-4 gives the full variable domain: DSGVTQTPKHLITATGQRVTLRCSPRSGDLSVYWYQQSLDQGLQFLIQYYNGEERAKGNILERFSAQQFPDLHSELNLSSLELGDSALYFCASSVGSVDDIQYFGAGTRLSVL.

In regard to this clone: Mismatch with germline at one junction end may stem from a read error. The chain couples TRBV28 to TRBJ1-3; D gene ambiguous. The CDR3 extends over 15 amino acids. CDR1 is MDHEN, CDR2 SYDVKM, per germline. CDR3 coding DNA: TGTGCCAGCAGTTTAGAAGGCAGCTCTGGAAACACGATATATTTT. This codes for CASSLEGSSGNTIYF.

The chain recombines TRBV5-1 with TRBJ2-3; 11 nucleotides agree with TRBD1. The CDR3 length is 16 residues. V was pared by 4 bases and J by 2 bases, with 6 bases of the junction left unmatched. Per the germline V gene, CDR1 is SGHRS and CDR2 is YFSETQ. The DNA of the CDR3 is TGCGCCAGCAGCCGAGGGACAGGGGGACACACAGATACGCAGTATTTT. Translating gives CASSRGTGGHTDTQYF.

The V call is TRBV23-1, the J call TRBJ2-7; D perhaps matches TRBD1 (6 bases). TRBV23-1 is assigned to the ORF class and has an uncertain function. The CDR3 length is 17 residues. Trimming left V 3 bases short and J 5 bases short, with 23 bases between. CDR3 DNA sequence: TGCGCCAGCAGTCAGTCACAACCGGGACATTCGTTCGACGAGCAGTACTTC. This gives the protein CASSQSQPGHSFDEQYF.

The chain couples TRBV7-9 to TRBJ2-7; no clear D gene. Germline loops: CDR1 SEHNR, CDR2 FQNEAQ (reference sequence). V was pared by 3 bases and J by 1 base, with 4 bases between. The CDR3 spans 12 residues. The CDR3 nucleotides read TGTGCCAGCAGCTTCGAGTCCTACGAGCAGTACTTC. It codes for CASSFESYEQYF.

The chain uses TRBV2 and TRBJ1-3; D might be TRBD1 (5 bases). The V and J ends lost 6 bases and 2 bases respectively, with 17 bases between them. Germline V gene sequence: CDR1 SNHLY, CDR2 FYNNEI. There are 16 residues in the CDR3. CDR3 residues: CASSQRQRTPGNTIYF. Written as DNA, the CDR3 is TGTGCCAGCAGCCAGCGACAGAGGACCCCTGGAAACACCATATATTTT.

This chain joins TRBV11-2 and TRBJ2-7, with no clear D. Germline V gene sequence: CDR1 SGHAT, CDR2 FQNNGV. Trimming took off 7 bases at V and 2 bases at J, with 12 bases between the two ends. The CDR3 has 13 residues. The CDR3 sequence: CASTPESPYEQYF. The CDR3 region has the DNA TGTGCCAGCACCCCGGAATCCCCCTACGAGCAGTACTTC.

The chain couples TRBV6-5 to TRBJ2-3; no reliable D call. From germline, CDR1 is MNHEY and CDR2 SVGAGI. Trimming pared 0 bases from V and 6 bases from J, leaving 10 bases between. The CDR3 is made up of 14 amino acids. The CDR3 is CASSYSPEGDTQYF. The CDR3 DNA reads as TGTGCCAGCAGTTACTCCCCCGAAGGGGATACGCAGTATTTT.

J is TRBJ2-1 and V is TRBV2, with D perhaps matching TRBD2 (6 bases). Germline V CDR1 and CDR2: SNHLY, FYNNEI. This CDR3 spans 11 amino acids. V lost 11 bases and J 11 bases, leaving 16 bases between the germline ends. CDR3 loop: CAGGTASKQFF. The DNA of the CDR3 is TGTGCCGGCGGGACGGCAAGTAAGCAGTTCTTC.

V gene TRBV19 combines with J gene TRBJ1-6; 10 bases are a match to TRBD1. The V and J ends lost 4 bases and 10 bases, in that order; junction bases with no gene match: 7. Germline values: CDR1 LNHDA, CDR2 SQIVND (reference sequence). The CDR3 has 15 residues. CDR3 coding DNA: TGTGCCAGTAGTACCGGGACAGGGGCTCGGTCACCCCTCCACTTT. It yields the protein CASSTGTGARSPLHF.

The rearrangement links TRBV11-2 to TRBJ1-4; TRBD1 matches at 8 bases. The germline CDR1 and CDR2 sequences are SGHAT and FQNNGV. The CDR3 sequence is 14 residues long. V shed 4 bases and J 3 bases; nucleotides not matched to a gene: 1. The CDR3 protein is CASSSDRANEKLFF. The CDR3 DNA reads TGTGCCAGCAGCTCGGACAGGGCTAATGAAAAACTGTTTTTT.

The chain recombines TRBV9 with TRBJ2-1; weak D call: TRBD2 (5 bases). Trimming took off 0 bases at V and 5 bases at J, with 12 bases between the two ends. From germline, CDR1 is SGDLS and CDR2 YYNGEE. CDR3 size: 15 residues. The CDR3, as DNA: TGTGCCAGCAGCGTAGACCCCGGGATCGACAATGAGCAGTTCTTC. This codes for CASSVDPGIDNEQFF. The full variable domain, its missing parts supplied by reference TRBV9 and TRBJ2-1, is DSGVTQTPKHLITATGQRVTLRCSPRSGDLSVYWYQQSLDQGLQFLIQYYNGEERAKGNILERFSAQQFPDLHSELNLSSLELGDSALYFCASSVDPGIDNEQFFGPGTRLTVL.

The chain employs TRBV6-1 and TRBJ2-7; TRBD2 might be the D (5 bases). The length of the CDR3 is 14 residues. Germline V gene lookup returns CDR1 MNHNS and CDR2 SASEGT. V dropped 2 bases and J dropped 5 bases, with 13 bases sitting between them. The DNA of the CDR3 is TGTGCCAGCAGTGAACGGGGTAGCTGGCACGAGCAGTACTTC. It translates to CASSERGSWHEQYF.

The V and J genes are TRBV6-8 and TRBJ2-5; D tentatively fits TRBD1 or TRBD2 (5 bases each). V was pared by 6 bases and J by 11 bases, with 22 bases between. This CDR3 is built from 14 residues. Germline loops: CDR1 MNHGY, CDR2 SAAAGT. The CDR3 bases are TGTGCCAGCAGGCTCGGAACTGCCTTGGGGGAGCAGTACTTC. As protein: CASRLGTALGEQYF.

The J gene is TRBJ1-5, the V gene TRBV19; D is undetermined. This CDR3 has 13 amino acids. Germline V gene sequence: CDR1 LNHDA, CDR2 SQIVND (reference sequence). The V end was cut by 5 bases, the J end by 6 bases, with 11 bases between. CDR3 nucleotides: TGTGCCAGTAGTTTGGACCGCCGTCAGCCCCAGCATTTT. Protein sequence: CASSLDRRQPQHF.

This chain connects TRBV2 to TRBJ1-2, with a possible D match to TRBD1 (5 bases). The CDR3 is 12 amino acids. The germline CDR1 and CDR2 sequences are SNHLY and FYNNEI. V lost 5 bases, J lost 8 bases, and 12 bases lay in between. The CDR3 here is CASSPGFAGYTF. CDR3 in DNA: TGTGCCAGCAGTCCAGGGTTTGCGGGCTACACCTTC.

This clone was seen only a few times. V and J are TRBV2 and TRBJ1-5; 8 bases fit TRBD1. There are 13 residues in the CDR3. Germline V gene data show CDR1 as SNHLY and CDR2 as FYNNEI. J gave up 6 bases and V 5 bases, and 3 bases lay outside the gene matches. This CDR3 reads CASSQGAAQPQHF. CDR3 coding DNA: TGTGCCAGCAGTCAGGGGGCTGCTCAGCCCCAGCATTTT.

The chain combines TRBV6-1 with TRBJ2-5; possibly TRBD1 for D (6 bases). Looked up from germline, CDR1 is MNHNS and CDR2 is SASEGT. Deletions cut 6 bases from V and 5 bases from J, with 19 bases between. There are 15 residues in the CDR3. As DNA, the CDR3 is TGTGCCAGCAGGGGGTGGGGGACAACCACCGAGACCCAGTACTTC. Its protein product is CASRGWGTTTETQYF.